The entry below gives a single T cell receptor beta chain sequence along with its context. This specimen comes from a study of blood T cell repertoires in COVID-19. Overall study: Some COVID-19 samples were acute and others convalescent; all came from the United States, Italy and Spain. T cells, B-cell-depleted T cells, or PBMCs provided the cDNA or gDNA that served as material.

This CDR3 is 13 amino acids long. Germline CDR1 is MNHEY and CDR2 is SMNVEV (reference sequence). V lost 6 bases, J lost 7 bases, and 8 bases stayed unmatched. Under the authors' procedure: From reference gene primer amplification, estimates of nucleated cell counts were derived. Produced via immunoSEQ multiplex PCR; TCRdb's table is partial and in-frame only. V, J and clone size were drawn from that table, and D and trimming were deduced from the DNA. The data show around 230,000 clones, less than 90% seen once. The specimen sequenced was peripheral blood. V gene TRBV27 combines with J gene TRBJ1-1, with 7 bases that match TRBD1. The sequence came from a man in his forties with acute or convalescent COVID-19. CDR3 sequence (DNA): TGTGCCAGCAGGCTAGTGGGGACAGATGAAGCTTTCTTT. Protein sequence: CASRLVGTDEAFF.